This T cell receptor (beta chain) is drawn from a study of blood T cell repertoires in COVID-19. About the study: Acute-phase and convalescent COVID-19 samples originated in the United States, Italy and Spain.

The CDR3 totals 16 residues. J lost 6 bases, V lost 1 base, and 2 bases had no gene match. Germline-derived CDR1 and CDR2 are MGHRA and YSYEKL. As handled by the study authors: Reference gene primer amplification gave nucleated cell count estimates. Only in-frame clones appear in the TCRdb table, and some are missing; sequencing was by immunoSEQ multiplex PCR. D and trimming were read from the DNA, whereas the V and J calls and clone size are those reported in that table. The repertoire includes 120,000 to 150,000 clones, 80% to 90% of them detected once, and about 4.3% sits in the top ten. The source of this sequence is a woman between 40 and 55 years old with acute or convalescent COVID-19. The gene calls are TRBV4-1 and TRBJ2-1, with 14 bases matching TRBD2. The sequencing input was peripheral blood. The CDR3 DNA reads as TGCGCCAGCAGCCAAGGACTAGCGGGGGGGGTCAATGAGCAGTTCTTC. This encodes CASSQGLAGGVNEQFF.